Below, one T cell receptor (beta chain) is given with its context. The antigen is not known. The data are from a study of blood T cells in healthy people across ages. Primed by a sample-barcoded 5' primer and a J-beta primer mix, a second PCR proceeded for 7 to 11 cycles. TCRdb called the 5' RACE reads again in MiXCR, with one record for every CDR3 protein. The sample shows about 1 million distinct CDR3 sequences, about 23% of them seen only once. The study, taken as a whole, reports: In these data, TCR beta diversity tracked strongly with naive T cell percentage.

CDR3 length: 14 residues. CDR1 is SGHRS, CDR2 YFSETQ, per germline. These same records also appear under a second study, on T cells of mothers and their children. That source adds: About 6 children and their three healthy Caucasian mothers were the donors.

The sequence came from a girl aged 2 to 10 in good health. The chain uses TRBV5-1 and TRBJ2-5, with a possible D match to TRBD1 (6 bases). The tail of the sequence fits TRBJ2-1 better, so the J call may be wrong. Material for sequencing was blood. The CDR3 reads CASSLRPGDNEQFF. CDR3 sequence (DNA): TGCGCCAGCAGCTTGAGGCCAGGGGACAATGAGCAGTTCTTC.